The rows below give T cell receptor beta chains drawn from one sample of a study of neurological immune-mediated disorders. TCRdb re-derived calls from the 5' RACE reads in MiXCR, one entry per CDR3 protein. The sample lists roughly 74,000 distinct CDR3 sequences, less than 5.5% seen once, with just under 7.5% in the top ten. The source material was PBMCs. The source of these receptors is a man younger than 35 with multiple sclerosis. Each CDR3 is given with its conserved first and last residue. D genes are given only for firm matches. Expanded clones get a size class; other rows say once, few or many, or leave the size out.

j_gene: TRBJ2-1; v_gene: TRBV10-3; abundance: many; d_gene: TRBD2; CDR3nt: TGTGCCATCACTGGGGGGACTAGCGAGAATGAGCAGTTCTTC; CDR3aa: CAITGGTSENEQFF
j_gene: TRBJ2-1; v_gene: TRBV7-2; abundance: few; d_gene: TRBD1; CDR3nt: TGTGCCAGCAGAGGTCCGGGACAGGGGTACAATGAGCAGTTCTTC; CDR3aa: CASRGPGQGYNEQFF
j_gene: TRBJ2-1; v_gene: TRBV7-2; abundance: few; d_gene: -; CDR3nt: TGTGCCAGCAGATTATACAATGAGCAGTTCTTC; CDR3aa: CASRLYNEQFF
j_gene: TRBJ2-1; v_gene: TRBV5-1; abundance: many; d_gene: TRBD2; CDR3nt: TGCGCCAGCAGCCTGTCTCCTAGCGGGAGAGAAGTCTACAATGAGCAGTTCTTC; CDR3aa: CASSLSPSGREVYNEQFF
j_gene: TRBJ1-6; v_gene: TRBV6-4; abundance: many; d_gene: -; CDR3nt: TGTGCCAGCAGCGAAGGGAGCGAATCACCCCTCCACTTT; CDR3aa: CASSEGSESPLHF
j_gene: TRBJ1-5; v_gene: TRBV11-2; abundance: many; d_gene: -; CDR3nt: TGTGCCAGCAGCTTAATTGAGGATCAGCCCCAGAATTTT; CDR3aa: CASSLIEDQPQNF
j_gene: TRBJ2-2; v_gene: TRBV12-3/TRBV12-4; abundance: -; d_gene: TRBD2; CDR3nt: TGTGCCAGCAGTCCGGGAGCGGGGACTGACGGGGAGCTGTTTTTT; CDR3aa: CASSPGAGTDGELFF
j_gene: TRBJ2-3; v_gene: TRBV5-1; abundance: -; d_gene: -; CDR3nt: TGCGCCAGCAGCTCCGGGACGGCCACAGATACGCAGTATTTT; CDR3aa: CASSSGTATDTQYF
j_gene: TRBJ2-7; v_gene: TRBV10-3; abundance: many; d_gene: TRBD1; CDR3nt: TGTGCCATCAGTGAGTCGACAGGGAGTCCCTACGAGCAGTACTTC; CDR3aa: CAISESTGSPYEQYF
j_gene: TRBJ2-7; v_gene: TRBV6-2/TRBV6-3; abundance: many; d_gene: TRBD1; CDR3nt: TGTGCCAGCAGGGACAGGAGACACGAGCAGTACTTC; CDR3aa: CASRDRRHEQYF
j_gene: TRBJ2-7; v_gene: TRBV20-1; abundance: many; d_gene: -; CDR3nt: TGCAGTGCCTCGGACAGCTACGAGCAGTACTTC; CDR3aa: CSASDSYEQYF
j_gene: TRBJ1-5; v_gene: TRBV9; abundance: -; d_gene: -; CDR3nt: TGTGCCAGCAGCGCTACAGGTCAGTGGCAGCCCCAGAATTTT; CDR3aa: CASSATGQWQPQNF
j_gene: TRBJ2-1; v_gene: TRBV5-6; abundance: many; d_gene: -; CDR3nt: TGTGCCAGCAGCTTCATCAGGAGGGGCTACAATGAGCAGTTCTTC; CDR3aa: CASSFIRRGYNEQFF
j_gene: TRBJ1-5; v_gene: TRBV20-1; abundance: many; d_gene: TRBD1; CDR3nt: TGCAGTGCTAGACCGGACAGGAATCAGCCCCAGCATTTT; CDR3aa: CSARPDRNQPQHF
j_gene: TRBJ2-7; v_gene: TRBV7-2; abundance: -; d_gene: -; CDR3nt: TGTGCCAGCAGCTTCAATCTAAAGGACTACGAGCAGTACTTC; CDR3aa: CASSFNLKDYEQYF
j_gene: TRBJ2-2; v_gene: TRBV20-1; abundance: many; d_gene: TRBD2; CDR3nt: TGCAGTGCTAGAGAATCCAGCGGGGGGAGTACCGGGGAGCTGTTTTTT; CDR3aa: CSARESSGGSTGELFF
j_gene: TRBJ2-7; v_gene: TRBV7-9; abundance: -; d_gene: -; CDR3nt: TGTGCCAGCAGCTCCCTCGGGGCCTACGAGCAGTACTTC; CDR3aa: CASSSLGAYEQYF
j_gene: TRBJ2-3; v_gene: TRBV4-3; abundance: many; d_gene: -; CDR3nt: TGCGCCAGCAGCCAAGAAGCAGGGTGGGCTACAGATACGCAGTATTTT; CDR3aa: CASSQEAGWATDTQYF
j_gene: TRBJ1-1; v_gene: TRBV7-3; abundance: few; d_gene: -; CDR3nt: TGTGCCAGCAGCTTAAGGGGGCCGGGGAACACTGAAGCTTTCTTT; CDR3aa: CASSLRGPGNTEAFF
j_gene: TRBJ2-2; v_gene: TRBV20-1; abundance: -; d_gene: TRBD2; CDR3nt: TGCAGTGCTAGAGTGCGTAGTTGGACTAGCGCAACTTTCGGCACCGGGGAGCTGTTTTTT; CDR3aa: CSARVRSWTSATFGTGELFF
j_gene: TRBJ1-1; v_gene: TRBV4-2; abundance: few; d_gene: -; CDR3nt: TGTGCCAGCAGCCCCAATCAAGGCACTGAAGCTTTCTTT; CDR3aa: CASSPNQGTEAFF
j_gene: TRBJ2-1; v_gene: TRBV29-1; abundance: many; d_gene: -; CDR3nt: TGCAGCGTTGCCCGAACGGGACTCCTTGACAATGAGCAGTTCTTC; CDR3aa: CSVARTGLLDNEQFF
j_gene: TRBJ2-1; v_gene: TRBV2; abundance: many; d_gene: -; CDR3nt: TGTGCCAGCCGCCCGGGGGCTAGCGTAACATACAATGAGCAGTTCTTC; CDR3aa: CASRPGASVTYNEQFF
j_gene: TRBJ1-6; v_gene: TRBV25-1; abundance: many; d_gene: TRBD1; CDR3nt: TGTGCCAGCAGTGAAGCCGGGACAGGGACTAATTCACCCCTCAACTTT; CDR3aa: CASSEAGTGTNSPLNF
j_gene: TRBJ2-1; v_gene: TRBV20-1; abundance: many; d_gene: -; CDR3nt: TGCAGTGCTAGAGTCGGCTCCTACAATGAGCAGTTCTTC; CDR3aa: CSARVGSYNEQFF
j_gene: TRBJ2-7; v_gene: TRBV7-3; abundance: many; d_gene: -; CDR3nt: TGTGCCAGCAGCCGGACAGACTCCTACGAGCAGTACTTC; CDR3aa: CASSRTDSYEQYF
j_gene: TRBJ2-1; v_gene: TRBV7-2; abundance: many; d_gene: TRBD2; CDR3nt: TGTGCCAGCAGCCCCACCGGGACTAGCGGGAGGAGGCAGTTCTTC; CDR3aa: CASSPTGTSGRRQFF
j_gene: TRBJ1-2; v_gene: TRBV5-1; abundance: many; d_gene: -; CDR3nt: TGCGCCAGCAGCTTAAATCCGGGCGGCTATGGCTACACCTTC; CDR3aa: CASSLNPGGYGYTF
j_gene: TRBJ2-3; v_gene: TRBV5-1; abundance: many; d_gene: -; CDR3nt: TGCGCCAGCAGCATAGCGAGTCCGAGCACAGATACGCAGTATTTT; CDR3aa: CASSIASPSTDTQYF
j_gene: TRBJ2-5; v_gene: TRBV5-1; abundance: many; d_gene: TRBD1; CDR3nt: TGCGCCAGCAGCTGGGACAGGGGGCAAGAGACCCAGTACTTC; CDR3aa: CASSWDRGQETQYF